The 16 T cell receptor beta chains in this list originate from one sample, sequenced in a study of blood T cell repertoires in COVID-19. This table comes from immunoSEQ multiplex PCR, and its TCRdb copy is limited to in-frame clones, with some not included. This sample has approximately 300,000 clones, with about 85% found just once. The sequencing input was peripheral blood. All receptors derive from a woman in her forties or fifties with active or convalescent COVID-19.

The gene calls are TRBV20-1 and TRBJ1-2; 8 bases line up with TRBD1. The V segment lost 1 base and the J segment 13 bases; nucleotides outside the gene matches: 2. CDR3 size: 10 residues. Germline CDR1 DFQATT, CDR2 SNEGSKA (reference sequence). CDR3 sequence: CSARGQGATF. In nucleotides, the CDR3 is TGCAGTGCTAGAGGTCAGGGGGCCACCTTC.

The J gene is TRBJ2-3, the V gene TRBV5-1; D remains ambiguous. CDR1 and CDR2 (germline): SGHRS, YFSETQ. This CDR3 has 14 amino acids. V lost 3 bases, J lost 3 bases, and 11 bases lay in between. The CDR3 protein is CASSSPLGTDTQYF. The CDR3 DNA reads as TGCGCCAGCAGCTCCCCCCTCGGGACAGATACGCAGTATTTT.

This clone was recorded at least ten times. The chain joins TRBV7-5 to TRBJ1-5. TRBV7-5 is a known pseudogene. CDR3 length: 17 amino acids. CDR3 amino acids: CVRSLSRGRNSNQPQHF. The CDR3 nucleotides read TGTGTCAGAAGCTTATCTCGGGGAAGGAATAGCAATCAGCCCCAGCATTTT.

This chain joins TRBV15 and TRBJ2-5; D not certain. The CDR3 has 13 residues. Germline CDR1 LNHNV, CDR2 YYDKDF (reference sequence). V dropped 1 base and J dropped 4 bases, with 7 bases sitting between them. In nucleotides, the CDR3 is TGTGCCACCAGCAGAGGCGAATTAGAGACCCAGTACTTC. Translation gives CATSRGELETQYF.

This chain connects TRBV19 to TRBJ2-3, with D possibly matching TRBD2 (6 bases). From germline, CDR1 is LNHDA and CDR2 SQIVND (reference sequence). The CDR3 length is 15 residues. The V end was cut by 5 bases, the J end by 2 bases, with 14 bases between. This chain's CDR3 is CASSVSGRVTDTQYF. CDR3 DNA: TGTGCCAGTAGTGTTAGCGGAAGAGTCACAGATACGCAGTATTTT. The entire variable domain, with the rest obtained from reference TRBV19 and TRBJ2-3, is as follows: DGGITQSPKYLFRKEGQNVTLSCEQNLNHDAMYWYRQDPGQGLRLIYYSQIVNDFQKGDIAEGYSVSREKKESFPLTVTSAQKNPTAFYLCASSVSGRVTDTQYFGPGTRLTVL.

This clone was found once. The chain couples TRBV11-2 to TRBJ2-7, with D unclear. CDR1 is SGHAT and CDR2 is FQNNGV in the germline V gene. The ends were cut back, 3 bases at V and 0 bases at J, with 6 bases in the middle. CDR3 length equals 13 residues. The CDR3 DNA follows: TGTGCCAGCAGCTTGTACAGCTCCTACGAGCAGTACTTC. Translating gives CASSLYSSYEQYF.

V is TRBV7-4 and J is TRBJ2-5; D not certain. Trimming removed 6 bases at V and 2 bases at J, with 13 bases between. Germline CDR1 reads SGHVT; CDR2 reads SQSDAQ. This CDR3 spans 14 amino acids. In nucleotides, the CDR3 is TGTGCCAGCAGTCCCGCAGGTAGACAAGAGACCCAGTACTTC. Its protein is CASSPAGRQETQYF.

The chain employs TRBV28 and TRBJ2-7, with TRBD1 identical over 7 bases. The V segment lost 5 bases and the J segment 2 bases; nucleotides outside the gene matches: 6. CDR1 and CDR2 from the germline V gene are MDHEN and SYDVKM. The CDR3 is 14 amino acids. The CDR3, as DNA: TGTGCCAGCAGTCCGACAGGGTCCCCCTACGAGCAGTACTTC. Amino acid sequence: CASSPTGSPYEQYF.

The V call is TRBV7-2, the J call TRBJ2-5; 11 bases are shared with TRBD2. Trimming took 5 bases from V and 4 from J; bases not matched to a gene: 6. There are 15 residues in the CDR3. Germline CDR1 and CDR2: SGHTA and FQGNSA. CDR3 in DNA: TGTGCCAGCAGCGACACTAGCGGGAGAGGAGAGACCCAGTACTTC. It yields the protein CASSDTSGRGETQYF. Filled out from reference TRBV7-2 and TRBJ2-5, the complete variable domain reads GAGVSQSPSNKVTEKGKDVELRCDPISGHTALYWYRQSLGQGLEFLIYFQGNSAPDKSGLPSDRFSAERTGGSVSTLTIQRTQQEDSAVYLCASSDTSGRGETQYFGPGTRLLVL.

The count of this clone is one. CDR3 nucleotide sequence: TGTGCCAGCTCACCTAGTACCAGGGGAGAGACCCAGTACTTC. Translating it yields CASSPSTRGETQYF. The genes are TRBV18 and TRBJ2-5; weak D call: TRBD1 (6 bases). Between the trimmed V and J ends, which lost 3 bases and 4 bases, there was a span of 12 bases. Germline assignment: CDR1 KGHSH and CDR2 LQKENI. There are 14 residues in the CDR3.

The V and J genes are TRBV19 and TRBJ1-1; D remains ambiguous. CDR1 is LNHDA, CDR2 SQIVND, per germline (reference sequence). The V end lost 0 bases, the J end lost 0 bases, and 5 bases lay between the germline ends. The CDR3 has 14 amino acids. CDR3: CASSIELLNTEAFF. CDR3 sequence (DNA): TGTGCCAGTAGTATAGAACTCCTGAACACTGAAGCTTTCTTT.

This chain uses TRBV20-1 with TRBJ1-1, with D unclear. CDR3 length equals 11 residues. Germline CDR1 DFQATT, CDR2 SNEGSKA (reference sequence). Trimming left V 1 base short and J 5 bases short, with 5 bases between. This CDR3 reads CSARAKTEAFF. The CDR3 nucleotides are TGCAGTGCTAGAGCTAAGACTGAAGCTTTCTTT.

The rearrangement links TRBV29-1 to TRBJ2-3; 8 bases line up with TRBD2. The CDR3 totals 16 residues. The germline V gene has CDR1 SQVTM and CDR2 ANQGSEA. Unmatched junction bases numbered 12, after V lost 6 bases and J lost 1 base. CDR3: CSVDPVLAACTDTQYF. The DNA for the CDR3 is TGCAGCGTAGATCCCGTACTAGCGGCATGCACAGATACGCAGTATTTT.

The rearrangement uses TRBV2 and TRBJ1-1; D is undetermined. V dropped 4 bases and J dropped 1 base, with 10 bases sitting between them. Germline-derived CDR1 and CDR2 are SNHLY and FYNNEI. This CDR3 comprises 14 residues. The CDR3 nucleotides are TGTGCCAGCAGTGTCGTGGCCGCGAACACTGAAGCTTTCTTT. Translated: CASSVVAANTEAFF.

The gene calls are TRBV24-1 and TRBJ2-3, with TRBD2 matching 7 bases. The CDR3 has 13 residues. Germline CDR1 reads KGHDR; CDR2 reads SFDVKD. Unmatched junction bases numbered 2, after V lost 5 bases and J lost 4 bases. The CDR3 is CATSASGADTQYF. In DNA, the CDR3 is TGTGCCACCAGTGCTAGCGGCGCAGATACGCAGTATTTT.

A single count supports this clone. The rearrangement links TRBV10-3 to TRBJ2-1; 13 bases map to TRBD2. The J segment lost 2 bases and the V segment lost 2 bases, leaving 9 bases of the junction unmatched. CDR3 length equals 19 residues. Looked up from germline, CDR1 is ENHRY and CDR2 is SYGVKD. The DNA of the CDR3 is TGTGCCATCAGTGAGAGGACTAGCGGGAGTGGAGGGCCCTACAATGAGCAGTTCTTC. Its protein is CAISERTSGSGGPYNEQFF.